The sequence of this T cell receptor beta chain was determined in a study of blood T cell repertoires in COVID-19. For the study at large: From T cells, B-cell-depleted T cells, or PBMCs came the material, which was cDNA or gDNA.

V was trimmed by 0 bases and J by 6 bases, leaving 13 bases between them. The germline V gene has CDR1 LGHNA and CDR2 YSLEER. The CDR3 is 15 residues long. Method: immunoSEQ multiplex PCR; TCRdb's copy keeps in-frame clones and lacks some. This table holds about 200,000 clones, about 88% found once. The V and J genes are TRBV4-3 and TRBJ2-3; D may be TRBD1 (5 bases). The receptor's source is a man aged 50 to 60 with COVID-19, enrolled during active disease. Input material: peripheral blood. The CDR3 nucleotides are TGCGCCAGCAGCCAAGACCCAGGGAAGTACGATACGCAGTATTTT. Its translation: CASSQDPGKYDTQYF.